Detailed here is one TCR beta chain. Its specificity is unknown. The data derive from a study of T cells in narcolepsy. Assay: immunoSEQ multiplex PCR; the TCRdb copy retains only in-frame clones and omits some. The data show approximately 24,000 clones, with about 80% seen just once and roughly 0.7% held by the top ten. From germline, CDR1 is LNHNV and CDR2 YYDKDF (reference sequence). The length of the CDR3 is 16 residues. V dropped 6 bases and J dropped 0; count of bases not matched to a gene: 6. Findings of the study overall: Comparing one patient's CSF and blood CD4+ clonotypes highlighted HCRT- and TRIB2-specific autoreactive clonotypes. Autoreactive clone sequences were missing from some blood memory CD4+ repertoires. Healthy controls reportedly lacked the autoreactive clonotypes serially found in patients' blood.

This clonotype originated in a human donor with narcolepsy. The chain recombines TRBV15 with TRBJ2-3, with 10 bases lining up with TRBD2. The material sequenced was CD45RA- memory CD4+ T cells from PBMCs. The CDR3 DNA follows: TGTGCCACCAGTCCTGGACTAGCGGCTAGCACAGATACGCAGTATTTT. Translating gives CATSPGLAASTDTQYF.